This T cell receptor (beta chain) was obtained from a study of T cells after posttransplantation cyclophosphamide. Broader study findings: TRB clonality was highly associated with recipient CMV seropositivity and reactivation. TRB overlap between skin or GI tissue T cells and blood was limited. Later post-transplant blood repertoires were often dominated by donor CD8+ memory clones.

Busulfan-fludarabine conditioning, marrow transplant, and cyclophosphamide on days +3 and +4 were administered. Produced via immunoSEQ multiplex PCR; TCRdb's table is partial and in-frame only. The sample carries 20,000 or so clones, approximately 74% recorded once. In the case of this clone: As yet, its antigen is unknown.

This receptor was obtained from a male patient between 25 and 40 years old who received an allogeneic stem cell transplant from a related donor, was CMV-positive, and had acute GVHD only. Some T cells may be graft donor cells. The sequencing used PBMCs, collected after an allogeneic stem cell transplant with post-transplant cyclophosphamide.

In DNA form, the CDR3 reads TGCGCCAGCAGCCAAGATCCAGGGGCGATCTACGAGCAGTACTTC. Residues: CASSQDPGAIYEQYF. The genes are TRBV4-1 and TRBJ2-7; perhaps TRBD1 as D (6 bases). The germline V and J ends were trimmed by 0 bases and 3 bases, with 12 bases remaining between them. The CDR3 sequence is 15 residues long. Germline V CDR1 and CDR2: MGHRA, YSYEKL.